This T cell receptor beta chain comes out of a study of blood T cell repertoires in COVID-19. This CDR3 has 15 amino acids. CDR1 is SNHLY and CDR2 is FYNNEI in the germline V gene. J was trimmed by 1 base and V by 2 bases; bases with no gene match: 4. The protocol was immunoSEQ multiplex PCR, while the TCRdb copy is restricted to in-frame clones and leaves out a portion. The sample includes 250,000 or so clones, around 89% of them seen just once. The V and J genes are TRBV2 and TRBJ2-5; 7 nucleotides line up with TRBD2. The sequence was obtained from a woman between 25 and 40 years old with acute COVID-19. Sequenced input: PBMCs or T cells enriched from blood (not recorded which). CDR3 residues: CASSERGGLQETQYF. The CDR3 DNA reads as TGTGCCAGCAGTGAAAGGGGAGGGCTCCAAGAGACCCAGTACTTC.